This TCR beta chain comes out of a study of T cell responses to AZD1222 COVID-19 vaccine. Broader study findings: Clonal diversity may have been underestimated, and the donors were mostly white British, with more females than males. Nearly half of spike-specific TCRs reportedly target variant regions that are unmutated in the B.1.351 and B.1.1.7 variants.

Sequencing used immunoSEQ multiplex PCR; TCRdb keeps in-frame clones, though not all of them. Of 95,000 to 150,000 clones in the sample, roughly 90% were seen once. The CDR3 spans 13 residues. Germline CDR1 SQVTM, CDR2 ANQGSEA. The trim removed 5 bases at V and 2 bases at J, leaving 4 bases unmatched. Comment on this clone: Its specificity is not known.

The sample consisted of peripheral blood, taken 28 days after the second dose of the MenACWY control vaccine. The TCR comes from an adult who received the MenACWY meningococcal vaccine as a control. This sequence joins TRBV29-1 and TRBJ2-7; the match to TRBD1 covers 9 bases. CDR3 sequence reads: CSVRDRETYEQYF. The CDR3 DNA reads TGCAGCGTTAGGGACAGGGAGACCTACGAGCAGTACTTC.